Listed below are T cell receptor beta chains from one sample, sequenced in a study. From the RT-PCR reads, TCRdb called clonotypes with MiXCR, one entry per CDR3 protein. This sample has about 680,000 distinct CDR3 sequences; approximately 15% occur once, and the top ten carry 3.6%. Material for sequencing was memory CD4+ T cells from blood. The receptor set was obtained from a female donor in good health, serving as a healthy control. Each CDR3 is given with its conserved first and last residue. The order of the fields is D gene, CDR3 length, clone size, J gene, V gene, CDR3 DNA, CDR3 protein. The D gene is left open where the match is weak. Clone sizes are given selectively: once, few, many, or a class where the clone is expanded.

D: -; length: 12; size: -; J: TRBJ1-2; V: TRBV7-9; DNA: TGTGCCAGCAGCCCTCCAGGCCTGGGCTACACCTTC; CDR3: CASSPPGLGYTF
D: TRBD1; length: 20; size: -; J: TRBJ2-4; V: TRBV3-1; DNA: TGTGCCAGCAGCCATTATGACAGGGGACGGTTAAAAGGCTCCAAAAACATTCAGTACTTC; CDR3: CASSHYDRGRLKGSKNIQYF
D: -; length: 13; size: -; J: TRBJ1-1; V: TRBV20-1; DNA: TGCAGTGCTACGGACGGAGGGAACACTGAAGCTTTCTTT; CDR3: CSATDGGNTEAFF
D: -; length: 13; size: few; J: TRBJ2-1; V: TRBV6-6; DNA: TGTGCCAGCACCCAAAGGGGGGAGAATGAGCAGTTCTTC; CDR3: CASTQRGENEQFF
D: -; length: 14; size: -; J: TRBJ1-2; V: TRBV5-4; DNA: TGTGCCAGCAGCCTGAGGGCTGCCGGGTATGGCTACACCTTC; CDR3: CASSLRAAGYGYTF
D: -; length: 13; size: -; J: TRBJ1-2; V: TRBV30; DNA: TGTGCCTGGAGTGTGGGCCAAGGGCTTGGCTACACCTTC; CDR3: CAWSVGQGLGYTF
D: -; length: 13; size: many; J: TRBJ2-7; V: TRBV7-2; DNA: TGTGCCAGCAGCTTATCTAGTGACCGGGAGCAGTACTTC; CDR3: CASSLSSDREQYF
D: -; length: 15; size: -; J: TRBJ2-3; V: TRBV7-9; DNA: TGTGCCAGCACCCGTGCGCGGGGAAGCACAGATACGCAGTATTTT; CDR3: CASTRARGSTDTQYF
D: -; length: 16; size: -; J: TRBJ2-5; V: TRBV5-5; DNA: TGTGCCAGCAGCTTCATGCATCAGGGAGGTGAAGAGACCCAGTACTTC; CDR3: CASSFMHQGGEETQYF
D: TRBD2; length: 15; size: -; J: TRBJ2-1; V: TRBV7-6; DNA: TGTGCCAGCAGCTGGGAGGGCTACTCCTACAATGAGCAGTTCTTC; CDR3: CASSWEGYSYNEQFF
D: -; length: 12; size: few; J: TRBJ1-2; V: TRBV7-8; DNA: TGTGCCAGCACCTCGTTTGGGGGGGGCTACACCTTC; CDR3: CASTSFGGGYTF
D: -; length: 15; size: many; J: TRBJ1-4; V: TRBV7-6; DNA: TGTGCCAGCAGCTTGGGAGTAGTGTGGGGCGAAAAACTGTTTTTT; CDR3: CASSLGVVWGEKLFF
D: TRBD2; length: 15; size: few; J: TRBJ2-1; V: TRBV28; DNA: TGTGCCAGCAGTTCCGCGGGAGAAGGCCACAATGAGCAGTTCTTC; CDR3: CASSSAGEGHNEQFF
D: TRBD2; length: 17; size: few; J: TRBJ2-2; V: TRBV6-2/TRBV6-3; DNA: TGTGCCAGCAGTTACTCTACTAGCGGAACGAACACCGGGGAGCTTTTTTTT; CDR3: CASSYSTSGTNTGELFF
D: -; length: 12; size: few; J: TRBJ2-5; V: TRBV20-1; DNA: TGCAGTGGAATAGACTTCCAAGAGACCCAGTACTTC; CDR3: CSGIDFQETQYF
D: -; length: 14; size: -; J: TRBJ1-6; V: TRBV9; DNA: TGTGCCAGCAGCGTAGAACCAGGAAATTCACCCCTCCACTTT; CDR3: CASSVEPGNSPLHF
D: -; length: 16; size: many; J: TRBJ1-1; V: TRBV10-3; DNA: TGTGCCATCAGTGAGTCACCCAAGTTATCGAACACTGAAGCTTTCTTT; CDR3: CAISESPKLSNTEAFF
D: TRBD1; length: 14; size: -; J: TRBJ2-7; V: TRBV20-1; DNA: TGCAGTGCTAACCGGGACAGGGTTAACGACGAGCAGTACTTC; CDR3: CSANRDRVNDEQYF
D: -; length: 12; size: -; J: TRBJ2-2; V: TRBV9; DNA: TGTGCCAGCACCCATCAAAACGGGGAGCTGTTTTTT; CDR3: CASTHQNGELFF
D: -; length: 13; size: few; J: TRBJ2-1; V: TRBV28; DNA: TGTGCCAGCAGTTTTGCAGGGATCAATGAGCAGTTCTTC; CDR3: CASSFAGINEQFF
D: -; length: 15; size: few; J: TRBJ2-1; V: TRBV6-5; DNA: TGTGCCAGCAGCCGAATAGCGACAACTTTCAATGAGCAGTTCTTC; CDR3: CASSRIATTFNEQFF
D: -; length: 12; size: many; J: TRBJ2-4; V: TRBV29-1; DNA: TGCAGCGGGGGACAATCGGTAAACATTCAGTACTTC; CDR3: CSGGQSVNIQYF
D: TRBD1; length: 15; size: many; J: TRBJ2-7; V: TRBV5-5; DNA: TGTGCCAGCAGCTTGGGGGGGACAGGATCCTACGAGCAGTACTTC; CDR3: CASSLGGTGSYEQYF
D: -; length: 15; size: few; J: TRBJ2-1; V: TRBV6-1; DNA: TGTGCCAGCAGTGCAGGCCTACCCTTCCCCAATGAGCAGTTCTTC; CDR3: CASSAGLPFPNEQFF
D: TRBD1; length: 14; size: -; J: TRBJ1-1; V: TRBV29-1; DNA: TGCAGCGTTGCCGGACAGGGAAGGAACACTGAAGCTTTCTTT; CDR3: CSVAGQGRNTEAFF
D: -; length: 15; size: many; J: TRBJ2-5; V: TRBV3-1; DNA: TGTGCCAGCAGCCAAGCCGAGGGAGGGGGGGAGACCCAGTACTTC; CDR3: CASSQAEGGGETQYF
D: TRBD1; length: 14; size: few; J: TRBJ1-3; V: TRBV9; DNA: TGTGCCAGCAGCCGGGGACAGGGCGGAAACACCATATATTTT; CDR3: CASSRGQGGNTIYF
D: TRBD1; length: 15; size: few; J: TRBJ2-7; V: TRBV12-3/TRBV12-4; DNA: TGTGCCAGCAGTCGACAGGGCCCCCCGGGTGACGAGCAGTACTTC; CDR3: CASSRQGPPGDEQYF
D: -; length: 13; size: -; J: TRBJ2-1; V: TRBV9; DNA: TGTGCCAGCAGCGCACAGGGCAACAATGAGCAGTTCTTC; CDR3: CASSAQGNNEQFF
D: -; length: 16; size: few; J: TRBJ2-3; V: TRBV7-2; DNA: TGTGCCAGCAGCTTCGGTTCCGGGGCAAGCACAGATACGCAGTATTTT; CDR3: CASSFGSGASTDTQYF
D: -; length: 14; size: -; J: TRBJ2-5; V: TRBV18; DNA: TGTGCCAGCTCACCGAATTTACAGGGTGATACCCAGTACTTC; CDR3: CASSPNLQGDTQYF
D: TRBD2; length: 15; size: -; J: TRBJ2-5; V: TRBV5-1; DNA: TGCGCCAGCAGCTTCCTAGCGGGAGGGGAAGAGACCCAGTACTTC; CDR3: CASSFLAGGEETQYF
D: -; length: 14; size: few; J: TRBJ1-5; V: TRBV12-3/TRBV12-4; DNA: TGTGCCAGCAGTTTCACCTCACCCGATCAGCCCCAGCATTTT; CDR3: CASSFTSPDQPQHF
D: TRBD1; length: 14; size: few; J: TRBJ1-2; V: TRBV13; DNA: TGTGCCAGCAGCTTAGTACAGGGGGCGTATGGCTACACCTTC; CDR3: CASSLVQGAYGYTF
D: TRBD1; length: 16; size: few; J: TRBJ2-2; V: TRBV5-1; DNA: TGCGCCAGCAGCTTGGTCCAAGCAGGGGGCTCCGGGGAGCTGTTTTTT; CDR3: CASSLVQAGGSGELFF
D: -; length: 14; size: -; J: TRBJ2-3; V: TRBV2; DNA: TGTGCCAGCAGGCAGGGAGCTAGTACAGATACGCAGTATTTT; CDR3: CASRQGASTDTQYF
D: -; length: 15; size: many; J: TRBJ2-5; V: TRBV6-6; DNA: TGTGCCAGCACGAGGGGGTCAGGCGGCTCAGAGACCCAGTACTTC; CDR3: CASTRGSGGSETQYF
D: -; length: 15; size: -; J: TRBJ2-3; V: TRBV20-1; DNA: TGCAGTGCTAGAGATCCGACAGGTACCGGGGATACGCAGTATTTT; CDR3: CSARDPTGTGDTQYF
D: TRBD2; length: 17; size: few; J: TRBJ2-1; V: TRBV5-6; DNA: TGTGCCAGCAGCTCCCTCGTGGGTAGCGGGACCTACAATGAGCAGTTCTTC; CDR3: CASSSLVGSGTYNEQFF
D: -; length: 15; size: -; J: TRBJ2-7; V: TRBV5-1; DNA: TGCGCCAGCAGCTTGGAACCCGGGACCGAGTACGAGCAGTACTTC; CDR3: CASSLEPGTEYEQYF
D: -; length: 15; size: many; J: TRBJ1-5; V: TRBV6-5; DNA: TGTGCCAGCGGAGTTGGGGGCACGAGCAATCAGCCCCAGCATTTT; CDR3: CASGVGGTSNQPQHF
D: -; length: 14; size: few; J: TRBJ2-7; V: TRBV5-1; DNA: TGCGCCAGCAGCGCCGGGGATTTTTTGGGCGAGCAGTACTTC; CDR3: CASSAGDFLGEQYF
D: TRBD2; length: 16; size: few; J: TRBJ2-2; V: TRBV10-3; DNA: TGTGCCATCAGTACCAGCGGGAGGGGGGACACCGGGGAGCTGTTTTTT; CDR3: CAISTSGRGDTGELFF
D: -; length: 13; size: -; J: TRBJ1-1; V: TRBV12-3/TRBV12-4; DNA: TGTGCCAGCATGTCATTGTTGGGCACTGAAGCTTTCTTT; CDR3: CASMSLLGTEAFF
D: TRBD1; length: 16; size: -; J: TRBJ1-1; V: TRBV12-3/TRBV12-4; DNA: TGTGCCAGCAGCAAACTCAGGGGGCCACTGAACACTGAAGCTTTCTTT; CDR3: CASSKLRGPLNTEAFF
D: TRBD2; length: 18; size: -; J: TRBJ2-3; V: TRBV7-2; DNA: TGTGCCAGCAGACCCGGGAGCCTAGTGGGAGGGGTAGGAGATACGCAGTATTTT; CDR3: CASRPGSLVGGVGDTQYF
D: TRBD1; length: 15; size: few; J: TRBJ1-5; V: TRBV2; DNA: TGTGCCAGCAGTGCGATGGGACAGTTAAATCAGCCCCAGCATTTT; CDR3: CASSAMGQLNQPQHF
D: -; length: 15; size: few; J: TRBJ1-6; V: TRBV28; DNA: TGTGCCAGCAGCACGGGGAGCTCCTATAATTCACCCCTCCACTTT; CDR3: CASSTGSSYNSPLHF
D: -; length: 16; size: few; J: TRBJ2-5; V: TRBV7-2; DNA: TGTGCCAGCAGCTTAAGCTCAGGGGACGGACAAGAGACCCAGTACTTC; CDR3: CASSLSSGDGQETQYF
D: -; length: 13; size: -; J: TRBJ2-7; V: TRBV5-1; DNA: TGCGCCAGCAGCCCCGGACAGCTCCGTATAAAGTACTTC; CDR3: CASSPGQLRIKYF
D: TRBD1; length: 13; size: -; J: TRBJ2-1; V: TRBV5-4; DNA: TGTGCCAGCAGCCAAGACAGGGACGCTGAGCAGTTCTTC; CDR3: CASSQDRDAEQFF